This passage covers 20 T cell receptor beta chains from one sample sequenced in a study of shared clonotypes between healthy human individuals (dated by TCRdb to 2019 to 2021). The library was obtained by the immunoSEQ multiplex PCR assay. Sourced from immuneACCESS, this table was stored by TCRdb with only in-frame sequences that have V and J called. A share of the clones is absent; for the studies checked, an unresolved V gene accounts for under half, and the remainder has no known explanation. A total of 1 million to 1.3 million clones appear in this sample, 75% to 80% of them only once. Roughly 0.57% of the sample is held by the ten biggest clonotypes. Sequencing used memory CD4+ T cells from PBMCs. In the paper's terms, the cell subset or site label means: CD45RA-negative fraction. All receptors derive from a young man in good health. Some clones in this sample may be carry-over from other donors' samples.

This chain uses TRBV5-4 with TRBJ2-7; no clear D. CDR1 is SGHNT and CDR2 is YYREEE in the germline V gene (reference sequence). The germline V and J ends were trimmed by 4 bases and 4 bases, with 15 bases remaining between them. This CDR3 spans 14 amino acids. CDR3 bases: TGTGCCAGCAGCCGTGAAGCTCCCGGTTACGAGCAGTACTTC. This sequence encodes CASSREAPGYEQYF.

The rearrangement links TRBV4-2 to TRBJ1-2, with D hard to call. The germline gives CDR1 LGHNA, CDR2 YNFKEQ. The V and J ends lost 5 bases and 7 bases respectively, with 35 bases between them. CDR3 length equals 20 residues. The CDR3 nucleotides read TGTGCCAGCAGCGCGTCTTATTCGGAGGGAAAAGGAACCCGAGCAATTGGCTACACCTTC. Translated: CASSASYSEGKGTRAIGYTF.

About this clone itself: It may be a read error: a sequence one base away is much more abundant. V gene TRBV25-1 combines with J gene TRBJ2-1, with D perhaps given as TRBD1 or TRBD2 (5 bases each). This CDR3 is built from 16 residues. CDR1 is MGHDK and CDR2 is SYGVNS in the germline V gene. The CDR3 loop is CASSERGAIRGNGQFF. The CDR3 DNA sequence: TGTGCCAGCAGTGAAAGGGGAGCAATACGGGGCAATGGGCAGTTCTTC.

The chain has TRBV6-5 and TRBJ2-7; 7 nucleotides align to TRBD2. Germline V lookup: CDR1 MNHEY, CDR2 SVGAGI. Trimming removed 0 bases from V and 6 bases from J; junction bases left unmatched: 5. This CDR3 comprises 14 residues. CDR3 region: CASSYSGGSSEQYF. The CDR3 nucleotides are TGTGCCAGCAGTTACTCAGGCGGGAGTTCCGAGCAGTACTTC.

CDR3: CASTGTSAYNEQFF. The CDR3, as DNA: TGTGCCAGCACCGGGACTAGCGCATACAATGAGCAGTTCTTC. The chain joins TRBV2 to TRBJ2-1; 10 nucleotides match TRBD2. Trimming at V came to 7 bases and at J to 4 bases, leaving 4 bases not matched to a gene. This CDR3 has 14 residues. Germline values: CDR1 SNHLY, CDR2 FYNNEI. The full variable domain, rest sourced from reference TRBV2 and TRBJ2-1, is EPEVTQTPSHQVTQMGQEVILRCVPISNHLYFYWYRQILGQKVEFLVSFYNNEISEKSEIFDDQFSVERPDGSNFTLKIRSTKLEDSAMYFCASTGTSAYNEQFFGPGTRLTVL.

The rearrangement uses TRBV7-2 and TRBJ1-5; 12 bases agree with TRBD1. This CDR3 comprises 16 residues. The germline V gene encodes CDR1 SGHTA and CDR2 FQGNSA. With V trimmed by 2 bases and J by 6 bases, 5 bases remained unmatched. Written as DNA, the CDR3 is TGTGCCAGCAGCTTATTTGGGACAGGGGGCGGTCAGCCCCAGCATTTT. It codes for CASSLFGTGGGQPQHF. Full variable domain (outside the CDR3, taken from reference TRBV7-2 and TRBJ1-5): GAGVSQSPSNKVTEKGKDVELRCDPISGHTALYWYRQSLGQGLEFLIYFQGNSAPDKSGLPSDRFSAERTGGSVSTLTIQRTQQEDSAVYLCASSLFGTGGGQPQHFGDGTRLSIL.

This chain connects TRBV6-6 to TRBJ2-7, with TRBD2 as a possible D gene (5 bases). The CDR3 loop spans 14 amino acids. Germline lookup yields CDR1 MNHNY and CDR2 SVGAGI (reference sequence). Between the trimmed V and J ends, which lost 5 bases and 5 bases, there was a span of 16 bases. CDR3 bases: TGTGCCAGCAGTGTCGCGGGTACAGCCAACGAGCAGTACTTC. This codes for CASSVAGTANEQYF.

The chain couples TRBV27 to TRBJ1-1; D is ambiguous. The CDR3 runs 14 residues. Between the trimmed V and J ends, which lost 2 bases and 1 base, there was a span of 8 bases. Germline-derived CDR1 and CDR2 are MNHEY and SMNVEV (reference sequence). CDR3 in amino acids: CASSLRGQNTEAFF. The CDR3, as DNA: TGTGCCAGCAGTTTACGTGGGCAGAACACTGAAGCTTTCTTT.

The table lists this clone with a few counts. This sequence joins TRBV5-4 and TRBJ1-2, with D possibly TRBD1 on 5 matching bases. Germline V gene lookup returns CDR1 SGHNT and CDR2 YYREEE (reference sequence). This CDR3 is 13 amino acids long. V lost 4 bases and J 4 bases, leaving 11 bases between the germline ends. The CDR3 DNA sequence: TGTGCCAGCAGCACCCCCGGGGGCTATGGCTACACCTTC. This sequence encodes CASSTPGGYGYTF. Full variable domain (outside the CDR3, taken from reference TRBV5-4 and TRBJ1-2): ETGVTQSPTHLIKTRGQQVTLRCSSQSGHNTVSWYQQALGQGPQFIFQYYREEENGRGNFPPRFSGLQFPNYSSELNVNALELDDSALYLCASSTPGGYGYTFGSGTRLTVV.

This chain joins TRBV4-2 and TRBJ1-3, with D unresolved. The CDR3 extends over 15 amino acids. V lost 4 bases, J lost 4 bases, and 14 bases lay in between. Germline values: CDR1 LGHNA, CDR2 YNFKEQ. The CDR3 DNA reads TGTGCCAGCAGCCTTCCCCCGGGCGTGGGAAACACCATATATTTT. It is translated as CASSLPPGVGNTIYF.

V usage is TRBV2 and J usage is TRBJ2-1, with TRBD1 matching over 9 bases. Germline CDR1 is SNHLY and CDR2 is FYNNEI. The CDR3 has 15 residues. The V gene end was trimmed by 3 bases and the J gene end by 7 bases; junction bases not matched to a gene: 7. CDR3 residues: CASSDRGTGRNEQFF. Here the CDR3 DNA reads TGTGCCAGCAGTGACCGTGGGACAGGGCGGAATGAGCAGTTCTTC.

In the case of this clone: At one boundary the junction diverges from the germline segment, which might be a read error. The chain carries TRBV7-9 and TRBJ2-2; TRBD2 matches 11 bases. CDR1 and CDR2 from the germline V gene are SEHNR and FQNEAQ (reference sequence). This CDR3 is built from 15 residues. CDR3 residues: CASSLAGGHTGELFF. DNA of the CDR3: TGTGCCAGCAGCCTAGCGGGAGGACACACCGGGGAGCTGTTTTTT.

This clone was seen a few times. This sequence may be a read error, since a much larger clone differs from it by one base. This specimen includes other DNA sequences encoding the same CDR3. V is TRBV18 and J is TRBJ1-1; D remains unclear. The CDR3 is 12 residues long. Germline V gene lookup returns CDR1 KGHSH and CDR2 LQKENI. Trimming left V 5 bases short and J 1 base short, with 5 bases between. This chain's CDR3 is CASSTRNTEAFF. As DNA, the CDR3 is TGTGCCAGCTCAACAAGGAACACTGAAGCTTTCTTT. Variable domain in full (rest from reference TRBV18 and TRBJ1-1): NAGVMQNPRHLVRRRGQEARLRCSPMKGHSHVYWYRQLPEEGLKFMVYLQKENIIDESGMPKERFSAEFPKEGPSILRIQQVVRGDSAAYFCASSTRNTEAFFGQGTRLTVV.

The chain uses TRBV13 and TRBJ2-3; 9 bases align to TRBD2. The germline gives CDR1 PRHDT, CDR2 FYEKMQ (reference sequence). The CDR3 is 12 amino acids. The V gene end was trimmed by 7 bases and the J gene end by 8 bases; junction bases not matched to a gene: 4. DNA for the CDR3: TGTGCCAGCACCCGCGGGAGGGGTACGCAGTATTTT. Translation gives CASTRGRGTQYF.

This chain joins TRBV4-2 and TRBJ1-5; D ambiguous. V shed 1 base and J shed 4 bases, with 14 bases lying between them. Germline CDR1 and CDR2: LGHNA and YNFKEQ. CDR3 size: 16 residues. The chain's CDR3 is CASSQGIGQINQPQHF. CDR3 in DNA: TGTGCCAGCAGCCAAGGAATCGGCCAGATTAATCAGCCCCAGCATTTT.

The V gene is TRBV5-4, the J gene TRBJ1-2; D remains ambiguous. There are 14 residues in the CDR3. The germline V gene has CDR1 SGHNT and CDR2 YYREEE (reference sequence). The germline V and J ends were trimmed by 4 bases and 8 bases, with 18 bases remaining between them. The CDR3: CASSLEGWKGGYTF. As DNA, the CDR3 is TGTGCCAGCAGCCTAGAGGGTTGGAAAGGCGGCTACACCTTC.

This chain joins TRBV28 and TRBJ2-7; 15 bases align to TRBD2. The CDR3 runs to 16 residues. The germline gives CDR1 MDHEN, CDR2 SYDVKM. Trimming at V came to 6 bases and at J to 6 bases, leaving 9 bases not matched to a gene. The CDR3 region has the DNA TGTGCCAGCAGCCTCCTGGGACTAGCGGGAGGTGGCGAGCAGTACTTC. Amino acids: CASSLLGLAGGGEQYF.

V and J are TRBV5-1 and TRBJ1-1; possibly TRBD1 for D (5 bases). This CDR3 comprises 15 residues. V lost 4 bases to trimming and J lost 0 bases, with 13 bases between them. The germline V gene encodes CDR1 SGHRS and CDR2 YFSETQ. CDR3 coding DNA: TGCGCCAGCAGCCCGAGGACAAATCTGAACACTGAAGCTTTCTTT. It encodes CASSPRTNLNTEAFF.

This chain links TRBV5-6 with TRBJ1-1, with TRBD1 matching 12 bases. Per germline, CDR1 SGHDT and CDR2 YYEEEE. This CDR3 spans 16 amino acids. Losses at the gene ends were 4 bases for V and 4 bases for J; bases not matched to a gene: 8. Here the CDR3 DNA reads TGTGCCAGCAGCGTCGGGACAGGGGGCGTCGGCACTGAAGCTTTCTTT. As protein: CASSVGTGGVGTEAFF.

V is TRBV7-9 and J is TRBJ1-6; no clear D gene. Looked up from germline, CDR1 is SEHNR and CDR2 is FQNEAQ (reference sequence). This CDR3 spans 13 amino acids. V lost 5 bases, J lost 7 bases, and 9 bases lay in between. The CDR3, as DNA: TGTGCCAGCAGCAAAGGTCAGAATTCACCCCTCCACTTT. Its protein is CASSKGQNSPLHF.